This paragraph reports one TCR beta chain. The antigen remains undetermined. To make TCR beta libraries, researchers used iRepertoire HTBI primers and Arm-PCR of CDR3 regions. TCRdb fed the multiplex PCR reads into MiXCR, producing one record per CDR3 protein. Altogether about 470,000 distinct CDR3 sequences are present, around 21% being singletons, with the ten largest covering approximately 8%. Germline V gives CDR1 ENHRY, CDR2 SYGVKD. CDR3 length equals 15 residues. The V and J ends lost 4 bases and 2 bases, in that order; junction bases with no gene match: 5. The data were taken from a study of regulatory T cells in long-lasting Graves disease. Study-level results: Thyroid tissue was not studied; only peripheral blood was. Compared with new cases, persistent Graves' patients showed reduced TCR diversity.

Sample time point: persistent/refractory GD, antithyroid drugs over 5 years with positive TRAb. After RNA was extracted from PBMCs, the TCR library was made from it. Graves' disease diagnoses followed American Thyroid Association guidelines. The sequenced sample was peripheral blood mononuclear cells (PBMCs), obtained when the disease was refractory, from a patient treated with antithyroid drugs. This TCR was sampled from a female donor with Graves disease. The V and J genes are TRBV10-3 and TRBJ2-3; 8 bases agree with TRBD1. The CDR3 coding sequence is TGTGCCATCAGTGGGGGACAGGCCTCCACAGATACGCAGTATTTT. Protein: CAISGGQASTDTQYF.